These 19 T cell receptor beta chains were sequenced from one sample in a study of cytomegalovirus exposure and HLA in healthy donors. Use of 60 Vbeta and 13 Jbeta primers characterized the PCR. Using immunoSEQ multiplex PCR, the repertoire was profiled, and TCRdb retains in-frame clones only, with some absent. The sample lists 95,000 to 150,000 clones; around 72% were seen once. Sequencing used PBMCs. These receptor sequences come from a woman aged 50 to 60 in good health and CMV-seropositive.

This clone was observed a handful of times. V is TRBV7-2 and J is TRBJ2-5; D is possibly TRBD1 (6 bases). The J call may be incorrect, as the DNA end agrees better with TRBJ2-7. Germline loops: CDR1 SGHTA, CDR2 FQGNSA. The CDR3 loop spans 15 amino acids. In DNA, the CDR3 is TGTGCCAGCAGCCCGGGACACTGGAACTCCTACGAGCAGTACTTC. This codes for CASSPGHWNSYEQYF.

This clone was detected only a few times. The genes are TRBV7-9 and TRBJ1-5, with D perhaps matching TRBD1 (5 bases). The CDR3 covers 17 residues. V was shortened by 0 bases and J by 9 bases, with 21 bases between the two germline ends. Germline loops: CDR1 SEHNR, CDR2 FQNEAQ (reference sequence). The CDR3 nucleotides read TGTGCCAGCAGCTTAGCGGAGTCCTCGTCAGGGTTACGGCCCCAGCATTTT. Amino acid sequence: CASSLAESSSGLRPQHF.

CDR3 sequence reads: CASTRTVGQETQYF. The CDR3 coding sequence is TGTGCCAGCACCAGGACAGTTGGGCAAGAGACCCAGTACTTC. This rearrangement joins TRBV7-9 to TRBJ2-5, with D perhaps TRBD1 (6 bases). Between the trimmed V and J ends, which lost 7 bases and 2 bases, there was a span of 14 bases. This CDR3 is built from 14 residues. Germline-derived CDR1 and CDR2 are SEHNR and FQNEAQ (reference sequence).

CDR3 amino acids: CAWTSGRAVQFF. Written as DNA, the CDR3 is TGTGCCTGGACTAGCGGGAGGGCCGTGCAGTTCTTC. This chain uses TRBV30 with TRBJ2-1, with TRBD2 matching over 12 bases. Trimming at V came to 4 bases and at J to 12 bases, leaving 4 bases not matched to a gene. CDR3 length equals 12 residues. Germline CDR1 and CDR2: GTSNPN and SVGIG (reference sequence).

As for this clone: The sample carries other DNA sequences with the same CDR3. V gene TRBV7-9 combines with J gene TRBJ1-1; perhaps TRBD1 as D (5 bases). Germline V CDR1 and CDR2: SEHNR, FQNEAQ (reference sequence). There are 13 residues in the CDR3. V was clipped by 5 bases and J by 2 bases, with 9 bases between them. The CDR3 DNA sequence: TGTGCCAGCAGCACCCAGGGAAACACTGAAGCTTTCTTT. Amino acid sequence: CASSTQGNTEAFF.

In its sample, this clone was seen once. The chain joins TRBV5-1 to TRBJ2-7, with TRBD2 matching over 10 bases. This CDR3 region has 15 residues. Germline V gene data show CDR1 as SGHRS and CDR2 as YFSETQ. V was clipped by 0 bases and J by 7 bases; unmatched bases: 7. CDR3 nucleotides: TGCGCCAGCAGCTTGGCCGGGCTAGCGGGAGTTGAGCAGTACTTC. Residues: CASSLAGLAGVEQYF.

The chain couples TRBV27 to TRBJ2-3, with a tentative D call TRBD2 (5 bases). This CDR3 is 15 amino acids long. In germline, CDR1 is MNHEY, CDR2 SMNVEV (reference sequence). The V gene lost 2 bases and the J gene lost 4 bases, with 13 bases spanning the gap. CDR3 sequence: CASSLGPGAADTQYF. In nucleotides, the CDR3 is TGTGCCAGCAGTTTAGGTCCAGGAGCGGCAGATACGCAGTATTTT.

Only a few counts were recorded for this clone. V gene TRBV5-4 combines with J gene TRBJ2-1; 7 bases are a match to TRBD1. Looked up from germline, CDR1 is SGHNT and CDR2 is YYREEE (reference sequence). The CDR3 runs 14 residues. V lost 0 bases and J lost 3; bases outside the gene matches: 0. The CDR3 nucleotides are TGTGCCAGCAGCTTGGGACAGGGCTACAATGAGCAGTTCTTC. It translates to CASSLGQGYNEQFF.

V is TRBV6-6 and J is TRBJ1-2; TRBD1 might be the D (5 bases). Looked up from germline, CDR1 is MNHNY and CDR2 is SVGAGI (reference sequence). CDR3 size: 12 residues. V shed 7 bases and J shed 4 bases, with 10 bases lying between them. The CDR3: CASTTGGYGYTF. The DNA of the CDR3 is TGTGCCAGCACTACCGGGGGCTATGGCTACACCTTC.

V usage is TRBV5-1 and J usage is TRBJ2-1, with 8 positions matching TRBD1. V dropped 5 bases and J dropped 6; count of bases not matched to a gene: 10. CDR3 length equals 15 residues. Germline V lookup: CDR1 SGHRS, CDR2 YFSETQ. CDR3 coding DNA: TGCGCCAGCAGTCCACAACAGGGGGTAGGCAATGAGCAGTTCTTC. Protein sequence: CASSPQQGVGNEQFF.

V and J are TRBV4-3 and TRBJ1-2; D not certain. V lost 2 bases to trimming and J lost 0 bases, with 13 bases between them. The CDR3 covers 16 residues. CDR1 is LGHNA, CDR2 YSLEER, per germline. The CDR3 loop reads CASSQRRVGTNYGYTF. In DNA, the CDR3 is TGCGCCAGCAGCCAAAGGAGGGTCGGGACTAACTATGGCTACACCTTC.

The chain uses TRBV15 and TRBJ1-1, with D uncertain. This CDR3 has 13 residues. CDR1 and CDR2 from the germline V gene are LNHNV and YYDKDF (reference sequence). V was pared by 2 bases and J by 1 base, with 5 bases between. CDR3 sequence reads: CATSRRGNTEAFF. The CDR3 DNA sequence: TGTGCCACCAGCAGACGGGGGAACACTGAAGCTTTCTTT. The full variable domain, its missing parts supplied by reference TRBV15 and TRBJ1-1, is DAMVIQNPRYQVTQFGKPVTLSCSQTLNHNVMYWYQQKSSQAPKLLFHYYDKDFNNEADTPDNFQSRRPNTSFCFLDIRSPGLGDTAMYLCATSRRGNTEAFFGQGTRLTVV.

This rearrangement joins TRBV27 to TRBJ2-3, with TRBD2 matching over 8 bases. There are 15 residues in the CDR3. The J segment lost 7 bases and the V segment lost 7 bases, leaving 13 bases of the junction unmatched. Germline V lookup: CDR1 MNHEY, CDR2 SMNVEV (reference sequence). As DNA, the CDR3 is TGTGCCAGCAATCCCGGGGGGGGCGCTTCCAATACGCAGTATTTT. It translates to CASNPGGGASNTQYF.

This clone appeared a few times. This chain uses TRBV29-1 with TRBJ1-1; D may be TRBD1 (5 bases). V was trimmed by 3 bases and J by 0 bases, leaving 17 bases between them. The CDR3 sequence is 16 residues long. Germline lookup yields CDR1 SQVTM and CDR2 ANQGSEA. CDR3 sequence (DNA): TGCAGCGTTGAGGGGCAGAATATAATAATGAACACTGAAGCTTTCTTT. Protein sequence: CSVEGQNIIMNTEAFF.

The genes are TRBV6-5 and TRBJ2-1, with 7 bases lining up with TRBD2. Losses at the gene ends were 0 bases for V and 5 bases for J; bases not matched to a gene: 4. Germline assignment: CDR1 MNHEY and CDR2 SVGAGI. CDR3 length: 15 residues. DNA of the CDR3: TGTGCCAGCAGTTACTCGGCGGGGGACCACAATGAGCAGTTCTTC. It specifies CASSYSAGDHNEQFF.

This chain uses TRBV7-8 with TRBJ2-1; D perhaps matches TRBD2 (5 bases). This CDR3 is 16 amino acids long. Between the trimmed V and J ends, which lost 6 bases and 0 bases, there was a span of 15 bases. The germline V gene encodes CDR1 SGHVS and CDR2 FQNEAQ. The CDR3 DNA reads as TGTGCCAGCAGTTTTCCGGGGATAAGCTCCTACAATGAGCAGTTCTTC. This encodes CASSFPGISSYNEQFF.

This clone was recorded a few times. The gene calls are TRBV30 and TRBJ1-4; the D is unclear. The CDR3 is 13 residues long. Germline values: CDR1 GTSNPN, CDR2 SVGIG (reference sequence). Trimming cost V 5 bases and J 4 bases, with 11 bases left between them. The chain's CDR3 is CAWGAGSNEKLFF. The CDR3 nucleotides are TGTGCCTGGGGAGCCGGGAGTAATGAAAAACTGTTTTTT.

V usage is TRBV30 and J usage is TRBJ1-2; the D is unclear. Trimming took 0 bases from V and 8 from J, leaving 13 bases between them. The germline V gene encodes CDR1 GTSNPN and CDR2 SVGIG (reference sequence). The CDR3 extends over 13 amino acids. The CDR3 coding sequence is TGTGCCTGGAGTGTATATACAGCTGAGGGCTACACCTTC. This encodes CAWSVYTAEGYTF.

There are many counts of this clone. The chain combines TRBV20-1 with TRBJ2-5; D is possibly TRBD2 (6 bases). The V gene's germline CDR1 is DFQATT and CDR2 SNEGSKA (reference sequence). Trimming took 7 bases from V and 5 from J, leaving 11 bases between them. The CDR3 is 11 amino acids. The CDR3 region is CSVPRGETQYF. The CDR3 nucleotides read TGCAGTGTCCCCCGGGGGGAGACCCAGTACTTC.